Presented here are 13 T cell receptor beta chains from one specimen sequenced in a study of shared clonotypes between healthy human individuals. Assay used: immunoSEQ multiplex PCR; TCRdb lists only in-frame clones, some missing. The profile shows about 2.1 million clones, about 92% of them singletons. As defined, naive CD8 cells were CD45RO-negative and positively selected for CCR7, with terminally differentiated effector memory CD45RA+ cells excluded. Sequencing was carried out using naive CD8+ T cells from PBMCs. The source is a man aged 18 to 29 in good health. Some clones in this sample may be carry-over from other donors' samples.

The chain is built from TRBV27 and TRBJ2-1; D uncertain. V was clipped by 6 bases and J by 5 bases, with 11 bases between them. The CDR3 totals 13 residues. Germline V gene data show CDR1 as MNHEY and CDR2 as SMNVEV (reference sequence). DNA for the CDR3: TGTGCCAGCAGGGGGATCTCACACAATGAGCAGTTCTTC. It encodes CASRGISHNEQFF.

This chain uses TRBV4-3 with TRBJ1-5, with D unclear. The CDR3 consists of 16 residues. V lost 5 bases and J lost 1, with 15 bases in between. Germline V gene data show CDR1 as LGHNA and CDR2 as YSLEER. The CDR3, as DNA: TGCGCCAGCAGCGAGGGCCCACCGGGGAGCAATCAGCCCCAGCATTTT. It encodes CASSEGPPGSNQPQHF.

The chain recombines TRBV14 with TRBJ1-2; 7 nucleotides line up with TRBD1. The V gene end was trimmed by 2 bases and the J gene end by 3 bases; junction bases not matched to a gene: 12. The CDR3 is 17 amino acids. CDR1 is SGHDN and CDR2 is FVKESK in the germline V gene. The CDR3 nucleotides read TGTGCCAGCAGCCAAAAAAGAATCCGGACAGGAGACTATGGCTACACCTTC. It codes for CASSQKRIRTGDYGYTF.

This rearrangement joins TRBV7-3 to TRBJ2-1, with D perhaps matching TRBD1 or TRBD2 (6 bases each). The CDR3 runs 14 residues. The germline CDR1 and CDR2 sequences are SGHTA and FQGTGA. V was clipped by 1 base and J by 8 bases, with 12 bases between them. The CDR3 DNA reads as TGTGCCAGCAGCTTAATGGGGGGCGGAGATGAGCAGTTCTTC. It codes for CASSLMGGGDEQFF. The full variable domain, with the rest looked up from reference TRBV7-3 and TRBJ2-1, is GAGVSQTPSNKVTEKGKYVELRCDPISGHTALYWYRQSLGQGPEFLIYFQGTGAADDSGLPNDRFFAVRPEGSVSTLKIQRTERGDSAVYLCASSLMGGGDEQFFGPGTRLTVL.

This clone showed up just once. The rearrangement links TRBV10-2 to TRBJ1-5; D possibly corresponds to TRBD1 (5 bases). The V gene's germline CDR1 is WSHSY and CDR2 SAAADI. This CDR3 has 13 residues. Between the trimmed V and J ends, which lost 7 bases and 7 bases, there was a span of 14 bases. The CDR3 loop reads CASTIQEGQPQHF. The CDR3 region has the DNA TGCGCCAGCACGATACAGGAAGGGCAGCCCCAGCATTTT.

The CDR3 DNA reads TGTGCCACCAGCGGAGGTGGTAGCGGGAGACAGCAGACCCAGTACTTC. Translated: CATSGGGSGRQQTQYF. This rearrangement joins TRBV15 to TRBJ2-5; 9 positions match TRBD2. The germline gives CDR1 LNHNV, CDR2 YYDKDF (reference sequence). CDR3 length equals 16 residues. With V trimmed by 5 bases and J by 6 bases, 13 bases remained unmatched.

This clone appeared a single time. V and J are TRBV7-2 and TRBJ1-1, with a possible D match to TRBD1 (5 bases). CDR3 length equals 12 residues. Germline CDR1 reads SGHTA; CDR2 reads FQGNSA. Trimming stripped 3 bases from V and 7 bases from J, with 9 bases between. CDR3 protein: CASSLGQFEAFF. The CDR3 bases are TGTGCCAGCAGCTTGGGGCAGTTTGAAGCTTTCTTT. Full variable domain (rest looked up from reference TRBV7-2 and TRBJ1-1): GAGVSQSPSNKVTEKGKDVELRCDPISGHTALYWYRQSLGQGLEFLIYFQGNSAPDKSGLPSDRFSAERTGGSVSTLTIQRTQQEDSAVYLCASSLGQFEAFFGQGTRLTVV.

About this clone itself: At the DNA level, this CDR3 is encoded by other sequences in the same sample as well. The CDR3, as DNA: TGCGCCAGCAGCCAGGGGGCGGATGGCTACACCTTC. It yields the protein CASSQGADGYTF. The J gene is TRBJ1-2, the V gene TRBV4-1; the D gene is possibly TRBD1 (6 bases). The ends were cut back, 3 bases at V and 6 bases at J, with 8 bases in the middle. The CDR3 consists of 12 residues. Germline V gene data show CDR1 as MGHRA and CDR2 as YSYEKL.

The V and J genes are TRBV27 and TRBJ1-5; possible D gene TRBD1, 5 bases. The V and J ends lost 5 bases and 0 bases respectively, with 11 bases between them. The CDR3 totals 15 residues. Per germline, CDR1 MNHEY and CDR2 SMNVEV (reference sequence). In nucleotides, the CDR3 is TGTGCCAGCAGTCCGGGGGATGTTAGCAATCAGCCCCAGCATTTT. Its translation is CASSPGDVSNQPQHF.

The CDR3 sequence is CASSFAAASRVYGYTF. The DNA of the CDR3 is TGTGCCAGCAGTTTTGCGGCGGCTTCAAGGGTCTATGGCTACACCTTC. V gene TRBV27 combines with J gene TRBJ1-2, with D unresolved. Germline V gene lookup returns CDR1 MNHEY and CDR2 SMNVEV (reference sequence). V lost 3 bases and J lost 4, with 18 bases in between. The CDR3 runs to 16 residues.

The V call is TRBV19, the J call TRBJ1-1; D perhaps matches TRBD1 (6 bases). Deletions cut 7 bases from V and 1 base from J, with 13 bases between. The germline V gene has CDR1 LNHDA and CDR2 SQIVND (reference sequence). The CDR3 is 14 amino acids. CDR3 DNA: TGTGCCAGTACCCTTAGGGGGGCGAACACTGAAGCTTTCTTT. Its translation is CASTLRGANTEAFF.

This chain joins TRBV28 and TRBJ2-5; TRBD1 might be the D (6 bases). V lost 0 bases to trimming and J lost 2 bases, with 7 bases between them. Germline CDR1 and CDR2: MDHEN and SYDVKM. This CDR3 has 14 residues. The CDR3 bases are TGTGCCAGCAGTTTATGGACAGGACAAGAGACCCAGTACTTC. It codes for CASSLWTGQETQYF.

As concerns this clone: Different DNA sequences within this sample yield the same CDR3. This chain connects TRBV9 to TRBJ1-1; 8 bases are a match to TRBD1. J was trimmed by 3 bases and V by 4 bases; bases with no gene match: 5. The length of the CDR3 is 14 residues. In germline, CDR1 is SGDLS, CDR2 YYNGEE. Here the CDR3 DNA reads TGTGCCAGCAGCCCCGGACAGGGTTACACTGAAGCTTTCTTT. Its translation: CASSPGQGYTEAFF.